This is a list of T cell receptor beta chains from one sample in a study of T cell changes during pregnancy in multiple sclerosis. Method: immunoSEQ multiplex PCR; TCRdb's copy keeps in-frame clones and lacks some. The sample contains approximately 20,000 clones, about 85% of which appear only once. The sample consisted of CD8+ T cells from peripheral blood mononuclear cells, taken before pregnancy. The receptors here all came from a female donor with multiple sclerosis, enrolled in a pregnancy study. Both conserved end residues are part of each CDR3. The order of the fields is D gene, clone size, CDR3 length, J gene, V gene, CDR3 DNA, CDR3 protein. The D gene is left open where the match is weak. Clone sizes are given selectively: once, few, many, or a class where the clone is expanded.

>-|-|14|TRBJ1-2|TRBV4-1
TGCGCCAGCAGCCACCCCGGGACATCTAATGGCTACACCTTC
CASSHPGTSNGYTF
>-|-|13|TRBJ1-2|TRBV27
TGTGCCAGCAAACCACAGGGTCTAGACGGCTACACCTTC
CASKPQGLDGYTF
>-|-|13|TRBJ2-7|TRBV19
TGTGCCAGTAGGGGCAGGGGAACGTACGAGCAGTACTTC
CASRGRGTYEQYF
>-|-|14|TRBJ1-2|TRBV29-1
TGCAGCGTGGGGGCATCCTCAACTAACTATGGCTACACCTTC
CSVGASSTNYGYTF
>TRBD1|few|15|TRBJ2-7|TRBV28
TGTGCCAGCAGTAGATACCGGGACAGTACCTACGAGCAGTACTTC
CASSRYRDSTYEQYF
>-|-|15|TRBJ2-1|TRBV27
TGTGCCAGCAGTTCCACAACCCCAGTGTACAATGAGCAGTTCTTC
CASSSTTPVYNEQFF
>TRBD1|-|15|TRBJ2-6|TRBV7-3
TGTGCCAGCGAACGGACAGGGTCTGGGGCCAACGTCCTGACTTTC
CASERTGSGANVLTF
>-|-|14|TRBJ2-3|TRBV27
TGTGCCAGCAGTTTGCTTGGGGGGTCAGATACGCAGTATTTT
CASSLLGGSDTQYF
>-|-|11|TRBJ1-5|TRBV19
TGTGCCAGTAGTCTCCCGGGGCCCCAGCATTTT
CASSLPGPQHF
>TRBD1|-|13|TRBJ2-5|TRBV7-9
TGTGCCAGCAGCCAAAACGACAGGGGTCGTAGGTACTTC
CASSQNDRGRRYF
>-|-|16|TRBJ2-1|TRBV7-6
TGTGCCAGCAGCTTTGGGCAGGGAGGATTCGTTAATGAGCAGTTCTTC
CASSFGQGGFVNEQFF
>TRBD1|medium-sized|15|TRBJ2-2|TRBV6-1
TGTGCCAGCAGTGAAGGGACAGGGGACACCGGGGAGCTGTTTTTT
CASSEGTGDTGELFF
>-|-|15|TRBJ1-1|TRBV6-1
TGTGCCAGCAGTGAAAACGAGGGTGTGGGCACTGAAGCTTTCTTT
CASSENEGVGTEAFF
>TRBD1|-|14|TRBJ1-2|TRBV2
TGTGCCAGCAGTGCCGAACAGGGGTCCCATGGCTACACCTTC
CASSAEQGSHGYTF
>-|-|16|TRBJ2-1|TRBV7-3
TGTGCCAGCAGCTTAACCTGGCCTAGCGATTACAATGAGCAGTTCTTC
CASSLTWPSDYNEQFF
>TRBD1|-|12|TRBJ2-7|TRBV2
TGTGCCAGCGAGGACAGGGTTGTCGAGCAGTACTTC
CASEDRVVEQYF
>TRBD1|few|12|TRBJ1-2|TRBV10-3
TGTGCCATCCCGGGACAGGGCTATGGCTACACCTTC
CAIPGQGYGYTF
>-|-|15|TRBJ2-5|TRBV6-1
TGTGCCAGCAGTGAAGCGGCGGGGAACCAAGAGACCCAGTACTTC
CASSEAAGNQETQYF
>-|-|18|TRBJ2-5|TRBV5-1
TGCGCCAGCAGCCTACTTTTGGGGGTTGGGGGGACCCAAGAGACCCAGTACTTC
CASSLLLGVGGTQETQYF
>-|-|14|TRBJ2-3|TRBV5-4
TGTGCCAGCAGCTACGGTGGAGGCACAGATACGCAGTATTTT
CASSYGGGTDTQYF
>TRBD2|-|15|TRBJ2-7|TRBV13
TGTGCCAGCAGCCCCCCAAGCGGGAGCTCCTACGAGCAGTACTTC
CASSPPSGSSYEQYF
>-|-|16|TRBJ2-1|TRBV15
TGTGCCACCAGCAGAGACCGTGAGAGCTCCTACAATGAGCAGTTCTTC
CATSRDRESSYNEQFF
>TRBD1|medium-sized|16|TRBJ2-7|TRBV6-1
TGTGCCAGCAGTGAATTGTCGGGACAGGGGGACGACGAGCAGTACTTC
CASSELSGQGDDEQYF
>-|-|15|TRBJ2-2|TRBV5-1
TGCGCCAGCAGCCCCGCTCAGGGGTCCGCCGGGGAGCTGTTTTTT
CASSPAQGSAGELFF
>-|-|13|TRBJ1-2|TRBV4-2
TGTGCCAGCAGCCAAGATATCAGGGATGGCTACACCTTC
CASSQDIRDGYTF
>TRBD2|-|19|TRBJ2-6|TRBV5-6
TGTGCCAGCAGCTTATCTAGCGGGAGGGCCCCCTCTGGGGCCAACGTCCTGACTTTC
CASSLSSGRAPSGANVLTF
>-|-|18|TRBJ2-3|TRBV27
TGTGCCAGCAGTTTCTCTCCCCTAGGTCCTCGGAGCACAGATACGCAGTATTTT
CASSFSPLGPRSTDTQYF
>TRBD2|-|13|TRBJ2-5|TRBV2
TGTGCCAGCCTTAGCGGGAGGGAGGAGACCCAGTACTTC
CASLSGREETQYF
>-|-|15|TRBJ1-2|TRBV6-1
TGTGCCAGCAGTTCAAGACACGGATCTATGGTGGGCTACACCTTC
CASSSRHGSMVGYTF
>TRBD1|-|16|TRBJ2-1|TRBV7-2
TGTGCCAGCAGCTTAGGAGTCGGGACAGTGCACAATGAGCAGTTCTTC
CASSLGVGTVHNEQFF
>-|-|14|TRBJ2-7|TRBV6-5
TGTGCCAGCAGTTACTCGGACAGCACCTACGAGCAGTACTTC
CASSYSDSTYEQYF
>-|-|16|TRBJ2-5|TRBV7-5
TGTGTCAGAAGCCCCCTTGGTAGGGGGCGGATGGAGACCCAGTACTTC
CVRSPLGRGRMETQYF
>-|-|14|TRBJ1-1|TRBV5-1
TGCGCCAGCAGCTTGGGACAGCAGAGCACTGAAGCTTTCTTT
CASSLGQQSTEAFF
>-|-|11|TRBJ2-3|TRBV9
TGTGCCAGCGGTAGAGGCGATACGCAGTATTTT
CASGRGDTQYF
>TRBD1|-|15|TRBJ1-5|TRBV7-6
TGTGCCAGCAGCCACGGAGGACAGGGGAATCAGCCCCAGCATTTT
CASSHGGQGNQPQHF
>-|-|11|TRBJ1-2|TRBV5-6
TGTGCCAGCAGCCGGGACTCTGGCTACACCTTC
CASSRDSGYTF
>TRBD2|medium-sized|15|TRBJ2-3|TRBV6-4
TGTGCCAGCAGTGACGGGACTAGCGGCACAGATACGCAGTATTTT
CASSDGTSGTDTQYF
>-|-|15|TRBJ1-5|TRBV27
TGTGCCAGCAGCCCACTCAGAGCGAGCAATCAGCCCCAGCATTTT
CASSPLRASNQPQHF
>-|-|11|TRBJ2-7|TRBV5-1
TGCGCCAGCAGCTTATCCGGCGAGCAGTACTTC
CASSLSGEQYF
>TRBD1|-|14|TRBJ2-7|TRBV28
TGTGCCAGCAGTTTATCACAGGGGGCAAACGAGCAGTACTTC
CASSLSQGANEQYF
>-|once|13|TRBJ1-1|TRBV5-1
TGCGCCAGCAGCTGGGAGGGGGGGACTGAAGCTTTCTTT
CASSWEGGTEAFF
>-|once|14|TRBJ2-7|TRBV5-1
TGCGCCAGCAGCTTGGTTCAGGGCTCCTACGAGCAGTACTTC
CASSLVQGSYEQYF
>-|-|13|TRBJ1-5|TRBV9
TGTGCCAGCAGCGTAGCAGGGAATCAGCCCCAGCATTTT
CASSVAGNQPQHF
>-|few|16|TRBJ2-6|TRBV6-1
TGTGCCAGCAGTGGAGACCAGGGCTCTGGGGCCAACGTCCTGACTTTC
CASSGDQGSGANVLTF
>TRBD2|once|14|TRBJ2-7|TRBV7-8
TGTGCCAGCAGCTGGGCGGGGGGGAGCGGCGAGCAGTACTTC
CASSWAGGSGEQYF
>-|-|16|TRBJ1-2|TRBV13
TGTGCCAGCAGCTTAGCTGGGCAGGCCGGAATAGAGGGCTACACCTTC
CASSLAGQAGIEGYTF